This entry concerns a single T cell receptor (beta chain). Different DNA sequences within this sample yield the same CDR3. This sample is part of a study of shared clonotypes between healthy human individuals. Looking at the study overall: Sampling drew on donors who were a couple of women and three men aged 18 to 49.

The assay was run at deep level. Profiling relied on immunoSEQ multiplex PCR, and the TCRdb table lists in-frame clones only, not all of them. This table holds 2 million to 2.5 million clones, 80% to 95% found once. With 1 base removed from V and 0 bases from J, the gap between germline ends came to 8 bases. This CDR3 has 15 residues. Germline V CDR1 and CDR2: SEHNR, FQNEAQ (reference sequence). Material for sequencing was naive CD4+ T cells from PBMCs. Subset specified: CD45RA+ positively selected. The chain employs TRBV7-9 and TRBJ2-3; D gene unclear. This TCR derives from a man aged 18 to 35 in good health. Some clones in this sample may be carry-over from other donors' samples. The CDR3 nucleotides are TGTGCCAGCAGCTTAGGGTTAAGTAGCACAGATACGCAGTATTTT. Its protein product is CASSLGLSSTDTQYF.